One and the same sample provided the 7 T cell receptor beta chains below, sequenced in a study of metastatic and nonmetastatic thyroid tumors. From the PCR reads, TCRdb re-called clones with MiXCR. The data contain some 93,000 clones, more than 9.5% of them singletons. None of the patients had undergone any treatment ahead of thyroid surgery. Material: blood. The receptors here all came from a female donor with papillary thyroid cancer or a benign thyroid nodule (not recorded which). Some clones in this sample may be carry-over from other donors' samples.

This clone was counted at least ten times. The V gene is TRBV6-1, the J gene TRBJ2-1; 10 bases are a match to TRBD2. Trimming removed 8 bases from V and 7 bases from J; junction bases left unmatched: 5. The CDR3 has 13 amino acids. CDR1 is MNHNS and CDR2 is SASEGT in the germline V gene. The CDR3 protein is CASEAGGLNEQFF. As DNA, the CDR3 is TGTGCCAGCGAAGCGGGAGGGCTGAATGAGCAGTTCTTC.

This clone was seen at least ten times. The rearrangement links TRBV15 to TRBJ1-4; D unresolved. V was shortened by 1 base and J by 8 bases, with 11 bases between the two germline ends. The CDR3 consists of 14 residues. Germline-derived CDR1 and CDR2 are LNHNV and YYDKDF (reference sequence). DNA for the CDR3: TGTGCCACCAGCAGAGCTAGCGGCTCCGAAAAACTGTTTTTT. Protein: CATSRASGSEKLFF. The complete variable domain, with remaining parts taken from reference TRBV15 and TRBJ1-4, reads DAMVIQNPRYQVTQFGKPVTLSCSQTLNHNVMYWYQQKSSQAPKLLFHYYDKDFNNEADTPDNFQSRRPNTSFCFLDIRSPGLGDTAMYLCATSRASGSEKLFFGSGTQLSVL.

This clone was seen ten or more times. The gene calls are TRBV27 and TRBJ2-5; TRBD1 is a possible D gene (6 bases). Germline values: CDR1 MNHEY, CDR2 SMNVEV (reference sequence). This CDR3 has 13 residues. Deletions cut 4 bases from V and 1 base from J, with 7 bases between. CDR3 protein: CASSSRGQETQYF. CDR3 DNA: TGTGCCAGCAGTTCCAGGGGCCAAGAGACCCAGTACTTC.

This clone was seen many times. This chain links TRBV28 with TRBJ2-7, with D maybe TRBD1 (6 bases). The V and J ends lost 7 bases and 0 bases respectively, with 25 bases between them. The CDR3 length is 18 residues. The germline V gene encodes CDR1 MDHEN and CDR2 SYDVKM. The chain's CDR3 is CASKGVVGTRRSSYEQYF. The CDR3 bases are TGTGCCAGCAAGGGGGTCGTTGGAACCAGGAGGAGCTCCTACGAGCAGTACTTC.

There are many counts of this clone. Here the CDR3 reads CASSLSGYEQFF. The CDR3 nucleotides read TGTGCCAGCAGTTTGTCGGGGTATGAGCAGTTCTTC. The rearrangement uses TRBV28 and TRBJ2-1, with D possibly being TRBD2 (5 bases). The germline V and J ends were trimmed by 3 bases and 8 bases, with 8 bases remaining between them. Germline lookup yields CDR1 MDHEN and CDR2 SYDVKM. The CDR3 sequence is 12 residues long.

This clone was observed many times. J is TRBJ2-7 and V is TRBV5-4; the D gene is possibly TRBD2 (5 bases). The CDR3 runs to 13 residues. Germline CDR1 reads SGHNT; CDR2 reads YYREEE (reference sequence). Deletions cut 0 bases from V and 12 bases from J, with 16 bases between. The CDR3 is CASSLGGARTWYF. In DNA, the CDR3 is TGTGCCAGCAGCTTGGGGGGAGCGAGGACGTGGTACTTC.

This clone was detected ten times or more. The rearrangement joins TRBV6-1 to TRBJ2-1, with 10 bases identical to TRBD2. This CDR3 is 14 amino acids long. V trimming: 10 bases; J trimming: 5 bases; junction bases outside the gene matches: 8. The V gene's germline CDR1 is MNHNS and CDR2 SASEGT. CDR3 DNA sequence: TGTGCCACCTCACTAGCGGGAAGGCACAATGAGCAGTTCTTC. This gives the protein CATSLAGRHNEQFF.